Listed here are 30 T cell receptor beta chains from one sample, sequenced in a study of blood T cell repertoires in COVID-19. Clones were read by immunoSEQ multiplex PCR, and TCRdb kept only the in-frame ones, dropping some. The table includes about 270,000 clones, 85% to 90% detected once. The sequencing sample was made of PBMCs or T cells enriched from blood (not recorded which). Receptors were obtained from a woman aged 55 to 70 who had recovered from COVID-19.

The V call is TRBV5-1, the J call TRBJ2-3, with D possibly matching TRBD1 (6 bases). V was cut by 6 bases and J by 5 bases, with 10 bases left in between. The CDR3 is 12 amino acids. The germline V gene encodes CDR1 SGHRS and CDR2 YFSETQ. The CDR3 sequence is CASNQGRDTQYF. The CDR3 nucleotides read TGCGCCAGCAACCAGGGGAGAGATACGCAGTATTTT.

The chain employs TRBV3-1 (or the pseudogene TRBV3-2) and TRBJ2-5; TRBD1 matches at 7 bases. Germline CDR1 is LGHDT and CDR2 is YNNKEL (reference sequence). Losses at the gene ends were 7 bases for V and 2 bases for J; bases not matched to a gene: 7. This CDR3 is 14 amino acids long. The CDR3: CASTRGIGQETQYF. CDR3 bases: TGTGCCAGCACCAGGGGGATAGGGCAAGAGACCCAGTACTTC.

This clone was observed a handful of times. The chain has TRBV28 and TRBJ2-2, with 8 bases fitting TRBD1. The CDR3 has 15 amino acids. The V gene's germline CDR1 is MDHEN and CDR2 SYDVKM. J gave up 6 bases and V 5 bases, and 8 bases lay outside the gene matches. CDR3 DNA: TGTGCCAGCAGTGAACTGACAGGGGCGGCCGGGGAGCTGTTTTTT. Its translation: CASSELTGAAGELFF.

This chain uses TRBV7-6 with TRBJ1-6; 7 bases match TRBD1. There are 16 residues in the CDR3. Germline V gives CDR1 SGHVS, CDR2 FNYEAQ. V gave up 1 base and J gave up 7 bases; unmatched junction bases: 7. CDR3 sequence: CASSLVSTGSNSPLHF. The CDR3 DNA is TGTGCCAGCAGCTTAGTATCGACAGGGAGCAATTCACCCCTCCACTTT.

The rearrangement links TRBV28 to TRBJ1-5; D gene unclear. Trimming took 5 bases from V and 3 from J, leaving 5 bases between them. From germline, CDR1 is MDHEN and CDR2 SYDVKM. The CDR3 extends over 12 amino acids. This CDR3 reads CASSPPNQPQHF. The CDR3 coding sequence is TGTGCCAGCAGTCCTCCCAATCAGCCCCAGCATTTT.

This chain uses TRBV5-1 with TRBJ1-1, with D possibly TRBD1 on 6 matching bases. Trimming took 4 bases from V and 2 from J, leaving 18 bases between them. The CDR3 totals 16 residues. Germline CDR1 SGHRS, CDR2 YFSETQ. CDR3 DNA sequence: TGCGCCAGCAGCCCCTACATAAGGACAGTCAACACTGAAGCTTTCTTT. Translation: CASSPYIRTVNTEAFF.

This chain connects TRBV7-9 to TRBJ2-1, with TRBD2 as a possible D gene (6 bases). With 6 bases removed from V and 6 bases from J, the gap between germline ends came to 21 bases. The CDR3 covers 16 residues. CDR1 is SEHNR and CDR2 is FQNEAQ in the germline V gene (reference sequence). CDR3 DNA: TGTGCCAGCAGTTCAGGAGGGGCCGGTTTTGCCAATGAGCAGTTCTTC. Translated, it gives CASSSGGAGFANEQFF.

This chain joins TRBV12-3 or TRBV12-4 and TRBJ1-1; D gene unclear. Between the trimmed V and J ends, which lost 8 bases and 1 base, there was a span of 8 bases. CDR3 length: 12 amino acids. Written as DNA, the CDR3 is TGTGCCAGCGGAGCACGGAACACTGAAGCTTTCTTT. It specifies CASGARNTEAFF.

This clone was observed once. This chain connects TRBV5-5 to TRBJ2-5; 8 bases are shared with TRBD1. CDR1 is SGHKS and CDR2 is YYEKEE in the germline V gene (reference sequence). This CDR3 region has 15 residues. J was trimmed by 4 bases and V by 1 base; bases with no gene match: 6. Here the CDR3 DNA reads TGTGCCAGCAGCTTGCAAACAGGGGGTCTAGAGACCCAGTACTTC. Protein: CASSLQTGGLETQYF.

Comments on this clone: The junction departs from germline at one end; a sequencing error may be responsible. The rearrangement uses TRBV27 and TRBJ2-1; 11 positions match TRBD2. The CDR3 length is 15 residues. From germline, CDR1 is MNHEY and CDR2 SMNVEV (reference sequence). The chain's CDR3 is CASTLLAGVPNEQFF. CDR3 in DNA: TGTGCCAGCACTTTACTAGCGGGAGTTCCCAATGAGCAGTTCTTC.

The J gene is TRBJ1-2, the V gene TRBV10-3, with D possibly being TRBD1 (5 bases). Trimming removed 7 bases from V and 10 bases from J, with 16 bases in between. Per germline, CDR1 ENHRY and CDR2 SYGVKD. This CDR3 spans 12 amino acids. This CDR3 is CAITQGSALYTF. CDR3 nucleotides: TGTGCCATCACCCAGGGTTCGGCTCTCTACACCTTC.

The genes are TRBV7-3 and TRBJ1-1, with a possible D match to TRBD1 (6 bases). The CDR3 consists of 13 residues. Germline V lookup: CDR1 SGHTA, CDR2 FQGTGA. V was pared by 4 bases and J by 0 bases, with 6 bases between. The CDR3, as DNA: TGTGCCAGCAGCTGGACAGTGAACACTGAAGCTTTCTTT. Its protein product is CASSWTVNTEAFF.

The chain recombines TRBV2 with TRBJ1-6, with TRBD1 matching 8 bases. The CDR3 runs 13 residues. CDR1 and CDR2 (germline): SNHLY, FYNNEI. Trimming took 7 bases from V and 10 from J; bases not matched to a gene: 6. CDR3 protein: CASNRQGRSPLHF. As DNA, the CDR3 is TGTGCCAGCAATAGACAGGGGCGGTCACCCCTCCACTTT.

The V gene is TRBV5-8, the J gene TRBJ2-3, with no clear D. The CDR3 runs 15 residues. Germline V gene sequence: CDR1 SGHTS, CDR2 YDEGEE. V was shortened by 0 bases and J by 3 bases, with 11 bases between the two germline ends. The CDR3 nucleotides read TGTGCCAGCAGCTTGGCTCAGGTGTGGACAGATACGCAGTATTTT. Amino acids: CASSLAQVWTDTQYF.

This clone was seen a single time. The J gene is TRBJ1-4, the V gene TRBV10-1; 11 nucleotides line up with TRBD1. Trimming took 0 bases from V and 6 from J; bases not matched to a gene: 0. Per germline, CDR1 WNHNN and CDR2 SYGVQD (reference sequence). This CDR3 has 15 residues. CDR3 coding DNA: TGCGCCAGCAGTGAGTCGGGACAGGGGGATGAAAAACTGTTTTTT. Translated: CASSESGQGDEKLFF.

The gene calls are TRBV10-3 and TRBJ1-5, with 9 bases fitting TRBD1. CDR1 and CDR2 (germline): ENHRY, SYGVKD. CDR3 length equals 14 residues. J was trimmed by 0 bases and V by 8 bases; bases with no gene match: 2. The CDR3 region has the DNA TGTGCCATCGGGGGACAGGGTAGCAATCAGCCCCAGCATTTT. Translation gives CAIGGQGSNQPQHF.

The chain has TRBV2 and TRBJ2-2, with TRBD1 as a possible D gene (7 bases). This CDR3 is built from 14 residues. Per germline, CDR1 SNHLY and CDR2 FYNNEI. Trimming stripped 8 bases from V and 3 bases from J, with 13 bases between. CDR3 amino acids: CASQGGTDTGELFF. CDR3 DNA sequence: TGTGCCAGCCAGGGGGGTACGGACACCGGGGAGCTGTTTTTT.

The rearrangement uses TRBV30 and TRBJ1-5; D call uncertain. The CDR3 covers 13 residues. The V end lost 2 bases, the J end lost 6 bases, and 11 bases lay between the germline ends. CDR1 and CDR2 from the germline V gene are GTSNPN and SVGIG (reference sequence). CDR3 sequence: CAWSPQRSQPQHF. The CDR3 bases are TGTGCCTGGAGTCCCCAGCGTAGTCAGCCCCAGCATTTT.

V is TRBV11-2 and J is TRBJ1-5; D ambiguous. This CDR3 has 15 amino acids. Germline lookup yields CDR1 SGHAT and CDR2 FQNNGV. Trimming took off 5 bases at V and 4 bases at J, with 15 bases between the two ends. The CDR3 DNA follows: TGTGCCAGCAGCCGAGAGAGGGTTTGGAATCAGCCCCAGCATTTT. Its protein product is CASSRERVWNQPQHF.

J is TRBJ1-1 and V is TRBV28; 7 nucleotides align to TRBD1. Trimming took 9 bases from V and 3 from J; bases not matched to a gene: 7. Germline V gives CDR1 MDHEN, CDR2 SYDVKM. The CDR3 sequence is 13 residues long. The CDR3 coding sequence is TGTGCCAGTACGACAGGGCCTTACACTGAAGCTTTCTTT. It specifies CASTTGPYTEAFF.

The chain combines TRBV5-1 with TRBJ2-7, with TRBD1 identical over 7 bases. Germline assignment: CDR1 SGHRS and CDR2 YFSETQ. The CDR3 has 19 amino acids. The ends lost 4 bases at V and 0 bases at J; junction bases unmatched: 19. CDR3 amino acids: CASSLITLDRKSFSYEQYF. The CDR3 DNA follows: TGCGCCAGCAGCCTGATCACTTTGGACAGGAAATCCTTCTCCTACGAGCAGTACTTC.

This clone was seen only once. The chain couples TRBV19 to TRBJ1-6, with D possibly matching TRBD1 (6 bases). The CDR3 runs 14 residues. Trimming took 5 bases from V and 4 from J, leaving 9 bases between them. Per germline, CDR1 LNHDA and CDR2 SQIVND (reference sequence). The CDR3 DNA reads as TGTGCCAGTAGTGTGGACAGATATAATTCACCCCTCCACTTT. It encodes CASSVDRYNSPLHF.

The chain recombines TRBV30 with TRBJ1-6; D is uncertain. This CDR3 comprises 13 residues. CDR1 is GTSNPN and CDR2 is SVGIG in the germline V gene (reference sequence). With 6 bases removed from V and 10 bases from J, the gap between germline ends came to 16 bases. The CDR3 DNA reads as TGTGCCTGTGCCTGGACTACCGGGTCACCCCTCCACTTT. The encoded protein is CACAWTTGSPLHF.

CDR3 loop: CASSPGLSYEQYF. The CDR3 DNA sequence: TGCGCCAGCAGCCCTGGACTATCCTACGAGCAGTACTTC. V gene TRBV4-1 combines with J gene TRBJ2-7; a possible D gene is TRBD2 (6 bases). The CDR3 sequence is 13 residues long. Germline loops: CDR1 MGHRA, CDR2 YSYEKL. Trimming took off 4 bases at V and 1 base at J, with 8 bases between the two ends.

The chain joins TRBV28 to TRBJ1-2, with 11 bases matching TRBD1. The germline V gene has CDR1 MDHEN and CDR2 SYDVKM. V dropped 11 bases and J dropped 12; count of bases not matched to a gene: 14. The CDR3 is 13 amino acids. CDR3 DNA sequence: TGTGCCTGCATACGAGGGACAGGGGGAGAAAACACCTTC. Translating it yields CACIRGTGGENTF.

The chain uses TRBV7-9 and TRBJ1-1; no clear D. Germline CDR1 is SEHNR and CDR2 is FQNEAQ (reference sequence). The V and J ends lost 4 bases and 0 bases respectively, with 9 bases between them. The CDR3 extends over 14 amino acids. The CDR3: CASSSPLMNTEAFF. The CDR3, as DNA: TGTGCCAGCAGCTCCCCACTGATGAACACTGAAGCTTTCTTT.

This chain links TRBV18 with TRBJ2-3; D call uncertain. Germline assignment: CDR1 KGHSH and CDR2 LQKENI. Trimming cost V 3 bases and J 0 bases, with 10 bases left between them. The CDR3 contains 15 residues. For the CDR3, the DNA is TGTGCCAGCTCACCTCTTCGGAGTAGCACAGATACGCAGTATTTT. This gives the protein CASSPLRSSTDTQYF.

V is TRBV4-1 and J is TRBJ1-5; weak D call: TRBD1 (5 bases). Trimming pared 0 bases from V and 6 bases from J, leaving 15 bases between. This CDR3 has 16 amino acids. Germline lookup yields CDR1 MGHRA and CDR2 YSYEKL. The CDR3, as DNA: TGCGCCAGCAGCCAAGATTGGCCGCGGGGGGGTCAGCCCCAGCATTTT. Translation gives CASSQDWPRGGQPQHF.

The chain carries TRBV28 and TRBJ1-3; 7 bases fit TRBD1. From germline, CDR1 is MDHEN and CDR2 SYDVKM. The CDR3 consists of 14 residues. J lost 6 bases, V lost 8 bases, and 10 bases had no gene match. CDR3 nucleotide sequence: TGTGCCAGCCTACAGGGGTCGTTTGCAAACACCATATATTTT. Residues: CASLQGSFANTIYF.

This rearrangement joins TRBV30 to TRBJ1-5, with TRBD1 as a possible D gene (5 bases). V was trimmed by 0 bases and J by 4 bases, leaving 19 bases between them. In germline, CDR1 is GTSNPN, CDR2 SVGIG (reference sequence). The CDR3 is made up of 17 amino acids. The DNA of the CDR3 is TGTGCCTGGAGTGTAGGTTTGGGCAGGGCGTTTAATCAGCCCCAGCATTTT. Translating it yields CAWSVGLGRAFNQPQHF.